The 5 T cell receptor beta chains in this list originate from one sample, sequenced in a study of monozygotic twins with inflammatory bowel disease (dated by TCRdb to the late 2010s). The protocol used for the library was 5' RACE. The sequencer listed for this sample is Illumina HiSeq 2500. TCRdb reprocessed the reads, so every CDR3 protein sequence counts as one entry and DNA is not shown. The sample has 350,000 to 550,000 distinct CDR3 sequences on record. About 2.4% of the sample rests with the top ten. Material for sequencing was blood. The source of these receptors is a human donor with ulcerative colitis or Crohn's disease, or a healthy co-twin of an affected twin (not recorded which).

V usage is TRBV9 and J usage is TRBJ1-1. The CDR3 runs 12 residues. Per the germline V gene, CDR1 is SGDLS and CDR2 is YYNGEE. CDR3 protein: CASSSGGAEAFF.

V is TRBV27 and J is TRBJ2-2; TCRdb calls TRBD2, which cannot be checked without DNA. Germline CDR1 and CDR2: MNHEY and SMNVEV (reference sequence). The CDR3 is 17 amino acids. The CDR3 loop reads CASSFSASGSNTGELFF.

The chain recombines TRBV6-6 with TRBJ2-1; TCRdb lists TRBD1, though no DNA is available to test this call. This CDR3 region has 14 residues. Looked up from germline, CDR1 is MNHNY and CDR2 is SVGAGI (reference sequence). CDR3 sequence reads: CANPTVAMNNEQFF.

This CDR3 reads CSALPQGRGPGAFF. This chain joins TRBV20-1 and TRBJ1-1; TCRdb's D call, TRBD1, is unchecked because there is no DNA. Per germline, CDR1 DFQATT and CDR2 SNEGSKA (reference sequence). The CDR3 runs to 14 residues.

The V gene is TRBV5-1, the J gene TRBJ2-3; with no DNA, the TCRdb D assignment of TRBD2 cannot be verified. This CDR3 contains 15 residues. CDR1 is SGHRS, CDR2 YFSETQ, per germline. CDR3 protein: CASSRVAGDTDTQYF.